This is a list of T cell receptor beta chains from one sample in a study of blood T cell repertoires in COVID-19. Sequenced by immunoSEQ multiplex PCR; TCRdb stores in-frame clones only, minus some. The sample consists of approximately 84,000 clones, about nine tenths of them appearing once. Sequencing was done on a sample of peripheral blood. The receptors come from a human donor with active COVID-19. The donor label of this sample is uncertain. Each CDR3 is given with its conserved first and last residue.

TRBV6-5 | CASSTGSRAPQHF
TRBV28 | CASSFRGATNEKLFF
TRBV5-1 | CASSLEGVGEAFF
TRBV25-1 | CASSEGSGAHTDTQYF
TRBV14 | CASSQDGQGRGLTGELFF
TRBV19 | CASRIGQGSTDTQYF
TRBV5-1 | CASSWERGQNNEQFF
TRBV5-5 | CASSQTQTGTSPLHF
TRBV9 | CASSVGAGGNQETQYF
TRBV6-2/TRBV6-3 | CASSRDRQETQYF
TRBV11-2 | CASSQDRVPSPPRAEQYF
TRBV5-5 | CASSLARAYEQYF
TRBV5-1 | CASSLVVGTGSSSGYTF
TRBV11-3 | CASSASRSGQANNEQFF
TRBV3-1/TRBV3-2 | CASSQLGLEQYF
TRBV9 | CASSERGGYVGEQYF
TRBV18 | CASSQGENTEAFF
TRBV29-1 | CSALVLVNTEAFF
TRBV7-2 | CASSSPPGRETQYF
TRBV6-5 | CASRPGGGQDTQYF
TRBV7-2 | CASSLSGNSNQPQHF
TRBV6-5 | CASRRDSAGELFF
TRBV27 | CASSLSGGYEQYF
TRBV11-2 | CASSLWSQGKKPGTDTQYF
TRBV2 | CASSIDQGSFYEQYF
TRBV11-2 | CASRAGRGGLNEQFF
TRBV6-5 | CASSYQFDRDNEKLFF
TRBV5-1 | CASSSGLTNTEAFF
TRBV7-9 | CASNRDSYNEQFF
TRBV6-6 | CASSYTTSGGAGEQFF
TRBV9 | CASSSGRTPNTGELFF
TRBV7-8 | CASSLLGQTPNTEAFF
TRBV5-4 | CASSLDRGVGSPLHF
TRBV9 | CASSPGGPGTEAFF
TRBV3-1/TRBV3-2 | CASSQDLALTGIYGYTF
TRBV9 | CASSANRGSVNEQFF